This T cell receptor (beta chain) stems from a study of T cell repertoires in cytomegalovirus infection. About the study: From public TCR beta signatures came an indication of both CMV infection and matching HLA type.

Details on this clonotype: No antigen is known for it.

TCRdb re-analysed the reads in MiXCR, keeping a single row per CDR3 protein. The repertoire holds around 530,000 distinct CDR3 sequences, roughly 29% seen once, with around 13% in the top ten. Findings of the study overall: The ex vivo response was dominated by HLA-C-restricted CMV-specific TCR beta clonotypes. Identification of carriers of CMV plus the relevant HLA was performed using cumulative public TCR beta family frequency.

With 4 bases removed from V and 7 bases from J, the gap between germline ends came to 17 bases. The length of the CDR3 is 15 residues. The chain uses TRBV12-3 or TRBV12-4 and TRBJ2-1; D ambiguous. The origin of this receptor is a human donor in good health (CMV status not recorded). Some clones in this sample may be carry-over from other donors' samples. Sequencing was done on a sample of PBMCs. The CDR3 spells CASSSRRGLGNEQFF. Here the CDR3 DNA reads TGTGCCAGCAGTTCGAGGCGCGGATTGGGGAATGAGCAGTTCTTC.